This T cell receptor (beta chain) was sequenced during a study of shared clonotypes between healthy human individuals (TCRdb year 2020). As for the study more broadly: The cohort comprised two women and a few men aged 18 to 49 years. Blood TCR repertoires of five healthy adults were deeply sequenced to estimate repertoire size and the extent of clonotype sharing between individuals. Libraries were prepared and TCR repertoires were sequenced by different laboratories using diverse techniques, in order to increase sequencing depth and limit assay-specific biases. For each donor, three plates each were used for CD4 naive and CD4 memory, two plates were used for CD8 naive, and one plate was used for CD8 memory. Per donor, leukapheresis produced somewhere between about 0.85 and 10 billion PBMCs. The full study reports these points: Naive subsets generally had larger estimated clonotype richness than memory subsets did. Pairwise subsampling indicated that sequencing depth was expected to affect the degree of clonotype sharing among donors. Even with the large sequencing depth, rarefaction of the sorted-subset datasets indicated that sequencing was incomplete. Across a handful of donors, around 5.4% of naive CD4, roughly 3.5% of naive CD8, 2% to 2.5% of memory CD4, and approximately 0.4% of memory CD8 clonotypes were shared. Because the study included only a small number of donors, the genetic and exposure-history diversity represented was limited. Clonotypes shared by all four sorted-subset donors showed higher generation probabilities than non-shared clonotypes. Sampling was limited to blood, and TCR repertoires in tissue likely differ from TCR repertoires in blood.

The donors were healthy, HIV-negative adults with no recently reported acute infections or vaccinations. Every donor was a Caucasian adult residing in Nashville, Tennessee, USA. CD4+ T cells were enriched by magnetic negative selection; naive cells were then positively selected on CD45RA, and the negative fraction formed the memory subset. Blood was obtained by leukapheresis, after which PBMCs were separated by Ficoll-Histopaque density gradient centrifugation and cryopreserved in liquid nitrogen vapor phase. Analytical flow cytometry was used to check the purity and quantity of every magnetically sorted T cell population. Genomic DNA was isolated from each sorted fraction and quantified by UV absorbance on a Nanodrop 2000c. V has 6 bases trimmed and J has 7 bases trimmed; junction bases matching no gene number 7. Taken from the germline V gene, the CDR1 and CDR2 loops are SQVTM and ANQGSEA. Measured from the cysteine to the phenylalanine, the CDR3 is 13 residues long. CDR3 DNA is the only sequence kept; it has 39 bases, read in frame from the first base.

TCR CDR3 regions were amplified from genomic DNA by multiplex PCR using the deep immunoSEQ assay. Genomic DNA extracted from each cell subset was distributed evenly over all wells of several immunoSEQ 96-well plates, and each plate served as one replicate. For sorted subsets, roughly 200 ng of genomic DNA, equivalent to about 30,000 T cell genomes, went into each replicate PCR. The purified libraries were quantified using a Qubit 3.0 fluorometer, sized with a Bioanalyzer 2100, and then quantified again using the KAPA Library Quantification kit. Every immunoSEQ 96-well plate was sequenced on a dedicated single-read 150-cycle Illumina NextSeq 550 flow cell. In the source study's methods: Because the immunoSEQ output held only junctional sequences and lacked quality scores, the filtering could not match the filtering applied to full-length reads. To assign V/J genes and CDR3, sequences were annotated against IMGT germline references using PyIR, a Python wrapper for IgBLAST v1.9. Reads with weak V/J assignments (E-value above 1e-6), missing CDR3, stop codons, out-of-frame junctions, or ambiguous translated residues were removed. A V3J clonotype was defined by an identical inferred V gene, J gene, and CDR3 amino acid sequence. The percentage overlap between two repertoires was calculated by dividing the number of shared unique clonotypes by the size of the smaller repertoire. Repertoire richness was assessed with RTK rarefaction, the Chao1 estimator, and Recon v2.1 estimates of unobserved clonotypes. Generation probabilities were computed with OLGA for all TCRbeta clonotypes obtained by the gDNA method from several donors. TCRdb's version of the immuneACCESS table is confined to in-frame rearrangements and falls short of the full clone set. An unresolved V gene accounts for under half of the shortfall where checked; the remainder is of unknown origin. V, J and clone size were drawn from that table, and D and trimming were deduced from the DNA. Here the sample has a few million clones; 92% occur a single time. Around 0.35% of the sample rests with the top ten.

Concerning this clone: The antigen this receptor binds is unknown. No quality values exist for individual bases; no much larger clone is one base distant.

This chain is built from TRBV29-1 and TRBJ1-4; TRBD1 aligns with 8 central bases. The source of this sequence is a man younger than 35 in good health. Some clones in this sample may be carry-over from other donors' samples. Material for sequencing was naive CD4+ T cells from PBMCs. The cell subset or site label, as the study defines it: CD45RA+ positively selected. For the CDR3, the sequence is CSVPDRGGEKLFF. The base sequence is TGCAGCGTCCCCGACAGGGGTGGTGAAAAACTGTTTTTT.